A single sample gave rise to the 24 T cell receptor beta chains below, sequenced in a study of blood T cell repertoires in COVID-19. Sequencing was performed with immunoSEQ multiplex PCR; in TCRdb, only in-frame clones are kept and a portion is missing. Of 35,000 to 45,000 clones listed, around four fifths are singletons. Sequences were obtained from peripheral blood. These receptors originate from a human donor in a cohort sampled during active COVID-19.

The chain joins TRBV11-2 to TRBJ1-1, with no clear D. Trimming took off 2 bases at V and 3 bases at J, with 10 bases between the two ends. Germline V gene sequence: CDR1 SGHAT, CDR2 FQNNGV. The CDR3 is 14 amino acids. CDR3 residues: CASSLSRQHTEAFF. The DNA of the CDR3 is TGTGCCAGCAGCTTATCGAGACAACACACTGAAGCTTTCTTT.

This clone was detected only once. One end of the junction fails to match germline, which may point to a read error. The gene calls are TRBV7-2 and TRBJ2-7, with TRBD2 matching 11 bases. Germline loops: CDR1 SGHTA, CDR2 FQGNSA. The CDR3 runs 14 residues. In nucleotides, the CDR3 is TGTGCCAGCCGCTTAGCGGGGGGGCACAACGAGCAGTACTTC. Amino acid sequence: CASRLAGGHNEQYF.

CDR3 nucleotides: TGTGCCAGCAGCCAGACAGGCACTAGCACAGATACGCAGTATTTT. This translates into CASSQTGTSTDTQYF. The chain is built from TRBV3-1 (or the pseudogene TRBV3-2) and TRBJ2-3; a weak D match, TRBD1 (6 bases). The CDR3 is made up of 15 amino acids. Trimming left V 3 bases short and J 0 bases short, with 10 bases between. Germline CDR1 LGHDT, CDR2 YNNKEL (reference sequence).

The chain uses TRBV4-3 and TRBJ2-1, with no clear D. Germline CDR1 LGHNA, CDR2 YSLEER. V was pared by 4 bases and J by 7 bases, with 11 bases between. This CDR3 has 13 amino acids. The CDR3 protein is CASSPRSLNEQFF. CDR3 bases: TGCGCCAGCAGCCCGAGGAGCCTTAATGAGCAGTTCTTC.

This chain connects TRBV4-1 to TRBJ1-4; 8 bases line up with TRBD1. The CDR3 sequence is 15 residues long. Unmatched junction bases numbered 2, after V lost 2 bases and J lost 3 bases. Germline lookup yields CDR1 MGHRA and CDR2 YSYEKL. DNA of the CDR3: TGCGCCAGCAGCCAACCGGGACAGGCTAATGAAAAACTGTTTTTT. As protein: CASSQPGQANEKLFF.

The gene calls are TRBV7-9 and TRBJ2-4; D remains unclear. CDR1 is SEHNR, CDR2 FQNEAQ, per germline (reference sequence). The CDR3 is made up of 13 amino acids. Trimming removed 11 bases from V and 5 bases from J, with 16 bases in between. The CDR3 protein is CAVKSSDQNIQYF. The CDR3 DNA reads TGTGCCGTGAAATCCAGCGACCAAAACATTCAGTACTTC. Filled out from reference TRBV7-9 and TRBJ2-4, the complete variable domain reads DTGVSQNPRHKITKRGQNVTFRCDPISEHNRLYWYRQTLGQGPEFLTYFQNEAQLEKSRLLSDRFSAERPKGSFSTLEIQRTEQGDSAMYLCAVKSSDQNIQYFGAGTRLSVL.

The chain joins TRBV5-1 to TRBJ2-6; D gene uncertain. Germline assignment: CDR1 SGHRS and CDR2 YFSETQ. V lost 5 bases and J lost 1, with 16 bases in between. This CDR3 spans 17 amino acids. The CDR3 sequence is CASSRRIQDSGANVLTF. The CDR3 DNA follows: TGCGCCAGCAGTCGCAGGATCCAAGATTCTGGGGCCAACGTCCTGACTTTC.

V usage is TRBV7-8 and J usage is TRBJ2-5; weak D call: TRBD2 (5 bases). Germline-derived CDR1 and CDR2 are SGHVS and FQNEAQ. The V end lost 8 bases, the J end lost 1 base, and 11 bases lay between the germline ends. The CDR3 contains 13 residues. The CDR3 DNA follows: TGTGCCAGCTCGAGGCTAGCCCAAGAGACCCAGTACTTC. The encoded protein is CASSRLAQETQYF.

The rearrangement uses TRBV3-1 (or the pseudogene TRBV3-2) and TRBJ2-1; 7 nucleotides line up with TRBD2. The CDR3 runs 15 residues. Germline V gene data show CDR1 as LGHDT and CDR2 as YNNKEL (reference sequence). J was trimmed by 6 bases and V by 1 base; bases with no gene match: 6. The CDR3 loop is CASSQVSSGSNEQFF. The DNA for the CDR3 is TGTGCCAGCAGCCAAGTATCTAGCGGAAGCAATGAGCAGTTCTTC.

This rearrangement joins TRBV7-2 to TRBJ2-1, with D tentatively TRBD2 (6 bases). V was trimmed by 4 bases and J by 1 base, leaving 11 bases between them. Per germline, CDR1 SGHTA and CDR2 FQGNSA. This CDR3 spans 15 amino acids. In nucleotides, the CDR3 is TGTGCCAGCAGCTCGACCGGGACTTCCTACAATGAGCAGTTCTTC. Amino acid sequence: CASSSTGTSYNEQFF.

The chain couples TRBV19 to TRBJ1-5, with D perhaps TRBD1 (5 bases). Trimming shortened V by 5 bases and J by 2 bases, and 13 bases separated the two germline ends. In germline, CDR1 is LNHDA, CDR2 SQIVND (reference sequence). CDR3 size: 15 residues. The CDR3, as DNA: TGTGCCAGTAGTTGGGGGGGAGGCGGCAATCAGCCCCAGCATTTT. It encodes CASSWGGGGNQPQHF.

This clone was seen only a few times. The chain links TRBV6-2 or TRBV6-3 to TRBJ1-5, with no clear D. The CDR3 extends over 16 amino acids. Between the trimmed V and J ends, which lost 7 bases and 7 bases, there was a span of 23 bases. Germline V gives CDR1 MNHEY, CDR2 SVGEGT. CDR3 amino acids: CASTPGGGVALQPQHF. The CDR3 DNA is TGTGCCAGCACCCCGGGAGGCGGAGTGGCGTTGCAGCCCCAGCATTTT.

By sample share, this clone is medium-sized (0.01 to 0.1%). The rearrangement joins TRBV28 to TRBJ2-2, with 8 bases fitting TRBD2. Looked up from germline, CDR1 is MDHEN and CDR2 is SYDVKM. This CDR3 has 16 residues. The V segment lost 3 bases and the J segment 6 bases; nucleotides outside the gene matches: 9. Here the CDR3 reads CASSLVAGGSAGELFF. The DNA for the CDR3 is TGTGCCAGCAGTTTGGTGGCGGGGGGTTCGGCCGGGGAGCTGTTTTTT. The full variable domain, completed using reference TRBV28 and TRBJ2-2, is DVKVTQSSRYLVKRTGEKVFLECVQDMDHENMFWYRQDPGLGLRLIYFSYDVKMKEKGDIPEGYSVSREKKERFSLILESASTNQTSMYLCASSLVAGGSAGELFFGEGSRLTVL.

The chain is built from TRBV4-1 and TRBJ2-3, with 14 positions matching TRBD2. This CDR3 comprises 16 residues. In germline, CDR1 is MGHRA, CDR2 YSYEKL. Trimming cost V 4 bases and J 4 bases; bases outside gene matches: 4. The CDR3 region is CASSLRLAGGPDTQYF. The CDR3 DNA reads as TGCGCCAGCAGCCTCCGACTAGCGGGGGGGCCAGATACGCAGTATTTT.

The chain uses TRBV12-3 or TRBV12-4 and TRBJ2-4; tentatively, D is TRBD1 (6 bases). The length of the CDR3 is 12 residues. Trimming took 1 base from V and 9 from J, leaving 7 bases between them. The CDR3 region is CASSLGRGIQYF. CDR3 in DNA: TGTGCCAGCAGTTTAGGCAGGGGCATTCAGTACTTC.

V is TRBV3-1 (or the pseudogene TRBV3-2) and J is TRBJ2-7; 7 nucleotides match TRBD2. The length of the CDR3 is 16 residues. The V gene's germline CDR1 is LGHDT and CDR2 YNNKEL (reference sequence). With 4 bases clipped from V and 3 bases from J, the junction kept 12 bases outside the gene matches. In DNA form, the CDR3 reads TGTGCCAGCAGCCGATCTTTCAGCGGGGCGAACTACGAGCAGTACTTC. Residues: CASSRSFSGANYEQYF.

The rearrangement links TRBV28 to TRBJ1-1; D uncertain. The CDR3 is 13 residues long. Germline CDR1 is MDHEN and CDR2 is SYDVKM. With 3 bases removed from V and 5 bases from J, the gap between germline ends came to 10 bases. The CDR3 region has the DNA TGTGCCAGCAGTTTGCCGAGGGAAACTGAAGCTTTCTTT. Amino acids: CASSLPRETEAFF.

J is TRBJ2-5 and V is TRBV10-2; 7 bases map to TRBD2. The V and J ends lost 1 base and 5 bases, in that order; junction bases with no gene match: 7. CDR1 WSHSY and CDR2 SAAADI come from the germline V gene. The CDR3 length is 15 residues. In nucleotides, the CDR3 is TGCGCCAGCAGTGAGTTGCGGGGGTCGGGGGAGACCCAGTACTTC. Protein sequence: CASSELRGSGETQYF.

The chain has TRBV4-3 and TRBJ2-2; the match to TRBD1 covers 8 bases. CDR3 length: 17 amino acids. The trim removed 0 bases at V and 6 bases at J, leaving 9 bases unmatched. Germline V CDR1 and CDR2: LGHNA, YSLEER. This chain's CDR3 is CASSQEADRAVAGELFF. In nucleotides, the CDR3 is TGCGCCAGCAGCCAAGAGGCGGACAGGGCGGTCGCCGGGGAGCTGTTTTTT.

For the CDR3, the DNA is TGTGCCAGCACCATCACAGATACGCAGTATTTT. This gives the protein CASTITDTQYF. The chain links TRBV5-8 to TRBJ2-3; D gene unclear. In germline, CDR1 is SGHTS, CDR2 YDEGEE. The CDR3 covers 11 residues. V lost 6 bases and J lost 2, with 4 bases in between. The full variable domain, with the rest looked up from reference TRBV5-8 and TRBJ2-3, is EAGVTQSPTHLIKTRGQQATLRCSPISGHTSVYWYQQALGLGLQFLLWYDEGEERNRGNFPPRFSGRQFPNYSSELNVNALELEDSALYLCASTITDTQYFGPGTRLTVL.

The V gene is TRBV19, the J gene TRBJ1-5, with TRBD1 matching over 7 bases. V lost 3 bases to trimming and J lost 7 bases; unmatched junction nucleotides: 6. Germline V gives CDR1 LNHDA, CDR2 SQIVND (reference sequence). The CDR3 runs 14 residues. DNA of the CDR3: TGTGCCAGTAGTATGACAGGGTGGGAGCAGCCCCAGCATTTT. Amino acid sequence: CASSMTGWEQPQHF.

V and J are TRBV9 and TRBJ2-1; maybe TRBD1 (6 bases). The length of the CDR3 is 16 residues. V lost 1 base to trimming and J lost 11 bases, with 22 bases between them. Per germline, CDR1 SGDLS and CDR2 YYNGEE. The chain's CDR3 is CASSVHSPTGSPKQFF. The CDR3 DNA reads as TGTGCCAGCAGCGTACATTCCCCTACAGGGTCCCCCAAGCAGTTCTTC. The full variable domain, its missing parts supplied by reference TRBV9 and TRBJ2-1, is DSGVTQTPKHLITATGQRVTLRCSPRSGDLSVYWYQQSLDQGLQFLIQYYNGEERAKGNILERFSAQQFPDLHSELNLSSLELGDSALYFCASSVHSPTGSPKQFFGPGTRLTVL.

The chain links TRBV29-1 to TRBJ1-4, with D maybe TRBD1 (5 bases). The V end lost 7 bases, the J end lost 6 bases, and 15 bases lay between the germline ends. Germline V gene lookup returns CDR1 SQVTM and CDR2 ANQGSEA. The CDR3 extends over 13 amino acids. The CDR3 reads CSATTGGDEKLFF. The CDR3 nucleotides read TGCAGCGCCACAACTGGGGGGGATGAAAAACTGTTTTTT.

The J gene is TRBJ1-1, the V gene TRBV6-5; the D is unclear. There are 14 residues in the CDR3. Germline V gene sequence: CDR1 MNHEY, CDR2 SVGAGI. Trimming shortened V by 6 bases and J by 5 bases, and 16 bases separated the two germline ends. The CDR3 region has the DNA TGTGCCAGCAGGTCGGGTGAAGGATATACTGAAGCTTTCTTT. Protein: CASRSGEGYTEAFF.